The entry below describes one T cell receptor beta chain. Its specific antigen is unknown. No base quality information exists; no much larger clone differs at one position. Participants in the prospective study were aged about 18 to 95 years, lived in over 20 United States geographic areas, and enrolled through a virtual design. In the prospective study, participants were assigned to cohorts based on the clinical history participants reported in a screening survey and a study questionnaire. A participant counted as exposed if, within 2 weeks of entering the study, that participant had been in contact with someone who had a PCR-confirmed or clinician-diagnosed COVID-19 case. Each participant in the prospective study had whole blood, serum and a nasopharyngeal or oropharyngeal swab collected by mobile phlebotomists. Additional blood draws and questionnaires over an approximately 2-month period could optionally be provided by prospective study participants. Prospective study blood samples were shipped either frozen or at room temperature before DNA extraction.

TCRbeta CDR3 regions were amplified from genomic DNA by means of the immunoSEQ Assay, a bias-controlled multiplex PCR. Per the source publication's procedure: Within the assay, amplification of reference gene primers was used to estimate how many nucleated cells each sample contained. Sequence reads were collapsed and filtered to measure the absolute abundance of every unique TCRbeta CDR3 rearrangement. For each sample, productive Simpson clonality was calculated by taking the square root of Simpson's diversity index across productive rearrangements. As stored in TCRdb, this immuneACCESS dataset retains in-frame rearrangements with V and J assigned. A fraction of the clones does not appear; measured against another copy, unresolved V genes explain less than half of the discrepancy, and the remainder lacks a known reason. V and J calls and clone size are given by that table; D and trimming were obtained from the DNA. Recorded for this sample are 290,000 or so clones; about four fifths of them occurred a single time. In total, the top ten clones hold over 4% of the sample.

The sample is drawn from a study of blood T cell repertoires in COVID-19 (dated by TCRdb to 2019 to 2021). At the level of the whole study: Samples from collaborators originated in the United States, Italy and Spain and spanned both the acute and convalescent phases of COVID-19. The repertoires were made available in a free public database intended to serve as a resource for research on the immune response to SARS-CoV-2. The prospective study material was composed of cDNA or gDNA derived from T cells, B-cell-depleted T cells, or PBMCs. Subjects who had been exposed to COVID-19, were actively infected with it, or had recovered from it provided the deeply sampled blood TCRbeta repertoires that made up the dataset. The samples were drawn from the first 160 participants of the ongoing ImmuneRACE study and from over a thousand subjects provided by 6 global collaborators. The sample metadata nearly always contained a de-identified subject ID, COVID-19 status, age in years and sex. HLA class I and class II types, where available, came from metadata supplied by the sample provider rather than from assay-based typing.

What the work shows at the level of the full study, not this receptor alone: Clinical and demographic metadata were provided uncurated, with the amount varying by source and participant.

V loses 0 bases, J loses 8 bases, and the germline ends lie 11 bases apart. The cysteine opens and the phenylalanine closes a CDR3 of 13 amino acids. The DNA shown is the 39-base CDR3, in frame from base 1. CDR1 SGHRS and CDR2 YFSETQ are derived from the germline V gene. Sequenced input: PBMCs or T cells enriched from blood (not recorded which). The rearrangement joined TRBV5-1 to TRBJ1-1, and possibly TRBD1, on 6 matching bases. This TCR was sampled from a man in his forties or fifties who had been exposed to COVID-19. Here is the DNA: TGCGCCAGCAGCTTGGGCCCCACAGGGGAAGCTTTCTTT. The resulting protein is CASSLGPTGEAFF.